The 18 T cell receptor beta chains given below trace back to one sample, sequenced in a study of blood T cell repertoires in COVID-19. Sequencing was performed with immunoSEQ multiplex PCR; in TCRdb, only in-frame clones are kept and a portion is missing. The repertoire consists of roughly 300,000 clones, with roughly 87% occurring once and the leading ten covering about 0.93%. The sequencing input was PBMCs or T cells enriched from blood (not recorded which). The receptors originated from a woman in her twenties or thirties who had recovered from COVID-19.

The chain has TRBV28 and TRBJ1-6, with D maybe TRBD1 (5 bases). The CDR3 covers 14 residues. V dropped 4 bases and J dropped 9 bases, with 13 bases sitting between them. CDR1 is MDHEN and CDR2 is SYDVKM in the germline V gene. The DNA for the CDR3 is TGTGCCAGCAGTTCCGTGACAGAAAGTTCACCCCTCCACTTT. This gives the protein CASSSVTESSPLHF.

The chain carries TRBV28 and TRBJ1-1; D is undetermined. Germline CDR1 MDHEN, CDR2 SYDVKM. V was shortened by 5 bases and J by 0 bases, with 10 bases between the two germline ends. The CDR3 runs to 14 residues. This CDR3 is CASSHTQVNTEAFF. The CDR3 nucleotides are TGTGCCAGCAGTCACACTCAGGTGAACACTGAAGCTTTCTTT.

This rearrangement joins TRBV19 to TRBJ1-5, with a weak D call TRBD1 (6 bases). V gave up 4 bases and J gave up 4 bases, with 11 bases separating them. Germline V gives CDR1 LNHDA, CDR2 SQIVND (reference sequence). This CDR3 has 14 amino acids. The CDR3 DNA follows: TGTGCCAGTAGTAACCCCCAGGGGAATCAGCCCCAGCATTTT. Amino acid sequence: CASSNPQGNQPQHF.

This clone has only one observation. The chain uses TRBV28 and TRBJ1-5; 9 bases are a match to TRBD1. Unmatched junction bases numbered 9, after V lost 3 bases and J lost 6 bases. Germline V lookup: CDR1 MDHEN, CDR2 SYDVKM. The CDR3 consists of 16 residues. CDR3 in amino acids: CASSLYLGQGPQPQHF. CDR3 bases: TGTGCCAGCAGTTTGTATTTGGGACAGGGCCCTCAGCCCCAGCATTTT. The full variable domain, with the rest looked up from reference TRBV28 and TRBJ1-5, is DVKVTQSSRYLVKRTGEKVFLECVQDMDHENMFWYRQDPGLGLRLIYFSYDVKMKEKGDIPEGYSVSREKKERFSLILESASTNQTSMYLCASSLYLGQGPQPQHFGDGTRLSIL.

The chain carries TRBV7-9 and TRBJ1-3, with D perhaps TRBD1 (5 bases). The CDR3 spans 13 residues. Germline values: CDR1 SEHNR, CDR2 FQNEAQ (reference sequence). Trimming pared 5 bases from V and 6 bases from J, leaving 11 bases between. DNA of the CDR3: TGTGCCAGCAGCCCCCAGACAGTAAACACCATATATTTT. Encoded protein: CASSPQTVNTIYF.

The chain couples TRBV21-1 to TRBJ2-2; the table assigns TRBD2, which was not confirmed against the DNA. TRBV21-1 is tagged as a pseudogene. This CDR3 is built from 16 residues. This chain's CDR3 is CASSNLGGHQVGELFF. In DNA form, the CDR3 reads TGTGCCAGCAGCAACTTGGGGGGGCACCAGGTCGGGGAGCTGTTTTTT.

The gene calls are TRBV12-3 or TRBV12-4 and TRBJ1-1, with D unclear. Trimming removed 2 bases from V and 8 bases from J, with 9 bases in between. The CDR3 has 12 residues. CDR3 region: CASSLSGNEAFF. The CDR3 nucleotides read TGTGCCAGCAGTTTAAGCGGGAACGAAGCTTTCTTT.

This chain joins TRBV18 and TRBJ1-4; no firm D call. The CDR3 length is 15 residues. Germline lookup yields CDR1 KGHSH and CDR2 LQKENI. The V end was cut by 0 bases, the J end by 4 bases, with 9 bases between. CDR3 in amino acids: CASSPPGSINEKLFF. In DNA, the CDR3 is TGTGCCAGCTCACCACCTGGCAGTATTAATGAAAAACTGTTTTTT.

The gene calls are TRBV19 and TRBJ2-3; 9 nucleotides agree with TRBD2. Trimming cost V 1 base and J 5 bases; bases outside gene matches: 4. Germline V gene sequence: CDR1 LNHDA, CDR2 SQIVND (reference sequence). CDR3 length: 15 amino acids. The DNA of the CDR3 is TGTGCCAGTAGTATAGGCGGGGGGGCAGGAGATACGCAGTATTTT. This encodes CASSIGGGAGDTQYF. The full variable domain, with the rest looked up from reference TRBV19 and TRBJ2-3, is DGGITQSPKYLFRKEGQNVTLSCEQNLNHDAMYWYRQDPGQGLRLIYYSQIVNDFQKGDIAEGYSVSREKKESFPLTVTSAQKNPTAFYLCASSIGGGAGDTQYFGPGTRLTVL.

This chain joins TRBV5-1 and TRBJ2-5, with D uncertain. This CDR3 is 13 amino acids long. CDR1 is SGHRS, CDR2 YFSETQ, per germline. V was cut by 4 bases and J by 4 bases, with 11 bases left in between. The CDR3 DNA reads TGCGCCAGCAGCCTACCATCGGGAGAGACCCAGTACTTC. This encodes CASSLPSGETQYF.

This chain joins TRBV27 and TRBJ1-1, with TRBD1 matching over 7 bases. Trimming removed 5 bases from V and 1 base from J; junction bases left unmatched: 7. The CDR3 sequence is 15 residues long. Germline V gene data show CDR1 as MNHEY and CDR2 as SMNVEV (reference sequence). CDR3 DNA: TGTGCCAGCAGTAGACACAGGGGAGGGAACACTGAAGCTTTCTTT. Amino acid sequence: CASSRHRGGNTEAFF.

The J gene is TRBJ1-2, the V gene TRBV7-2; D gene unclear. Germline loops: CDR1 SGHTA, CDR2 FQGNSA. This CDR3 is 12 amino acids long. Trimming removed 7 bases from V and 4 bases from J, with 10 bases in between. CDR3 in amino acids: CASTTTSYGYTF. Here the CDR3 DNA reads TGTGCCAGCACAACAACAAGCTATGGCTACACCTTC.

The chain recombines TRBV4-2 with TRBJ1-6; D is unresolved. The CDR3 runs to 15 residues. Germline V gives CDR1 LGHNA, CDR2 YNFKEQ. Trimming took off 4 bases at V and 9 bases at J, with 16 bases between the two ends. The CDR3 here is CASSPPESFVSPLHF. The CDR3 nucleotides are TGTGCCAGCAGCCCCCCCGAGAGCTTCGTTTCACCCCTCCACTTT.

The chain recombines TRBV21-1 with TRBJ1-2; the D call TRBD1 from the table was never checked on the DNA. TRBV21-1 is recorded as a pseudogene. CDR3 size: 15 residues. The CDR3 bases are TGTGCCAGCAGCGCCACCGCAGGGGAACACTATGGCTACACCTTC. Translating it yields CASSATAGEHYGYTF.

This rearrangement joins TRBV27 to TRBJ2-7, with D perhaps matching TRBD1 (6 bases). The V end was cut by 7 bases, the J end by 1 base, with 11 bases between. This CDR3 has 13 residues. CDR1 is MNHEY, CDR2 SMNVEV, per germline (reference sequence). Written as DNA, the CDR3 is TGTGCCAGCACACCAGGGGTATCCTACGAGCAGTACTTC. Residues: CASTPGVSYEQYF.

Here the CDR3 DNA reads TGTGCCACCAGCAGAGATATCCCTAGAAGAAGTATGAACACTGAAGCTTTCTTT. Its protein product is CATSRDIPRRSMNTEAFF. This sequence joins TRBV15 and TRBJ1-1; D gene ambiguous. V was pared by 0 bases and J by 0 bases, with 17 bases between. Per the germline V gene, CDR1 is LNHNV and CDR2 is YYDKDF (reference sequence). The CDR3 runs 18 residues.

The J gene is TRBJ1-1, the V gene TRBV18; D not resolved. CDR1 is KGHSH, CDR2 LQKENI, per germline. The CDR3 consists of 15 residues. V dropped 6 bases and J dropped 1 base, with 15 bases sitting between them. The CDR3 reads CASSLDPTKNTEAFF. In DNA, the CDR3 is TGTGCCAGCTCTCTTGATCCGACAAAGAACACTGAAGCTTTCTTT.

This clone was picked up one time. This chain connects TRBV5-1 to TRBJ1-6, with 7 bases that match TRBD1. Germline assignment: CDR1 SGHRS and CDR2 YFSETQ. CDR3 length: 14 residues. V dropped 4 bases and J dropped 12; count of bases not matched to a gene: 10. Here the CDR3 reads CASSPGQEVEPLHF. CDR3 nucleotide sequence: TGCGCCAGCAGCCCCGGACAGGAGGTGGAACCCCTCCACTTT.